What follows are 13 T cell receptor beta chains derived from one specimen sequenced in a study of blood T cell repertoires in COVID-19. The protocol was immunoSEQ multiplex PCR, while the TCRdb copy is restricted to in-frame clones and leaves out a portion. The table has a few hundred thousand clones, over 75% seen once. The sequencing input was peripheral blood. The receptors were sampled from a woman aged 55-75 years with acute or convalescent COVID-19.

The V gene is TRBV7-3, the J gene TRBJ2-1, with a tentative D call TRBD1 (6 bases). The ends were cut back, 6 bases at V and 6 bases at J, with 18 bases in the middle. This CDR3 is built from 15 residues. The germline CDR1 and CDR2 sequences are SGHTA and FQGTGA. The CDR3 here is CASSRTARTANEQFF. CDR3 in DNA: TGTGCCAGCAGTAGGACAGCCCGAACGGCCAATGAGCAGTTCTTC.

This clone was seen more than once but under ten times. The J gene is TRBJ2-1, the V gene TRBV11-3; 9 bases align to TRBD2. This CDR3 is 13 amino acids long. Germline CDR1 and CDR2: SGHNT and YENEEA. Trimming took 8 bases from V and 7 from J; bases not matched to a gene: 6. The CDR3 region is CASGPSGINEQFF. In DNA form, the CDR3 reads TGTGCCAGCGGGCCTAGCGGGATAAATGAGCAGTTCTTC.

The chain is built from TRBV7-2 and TRBJ2-1; 10 bases line up with TRBD2. Losses at the gene ends were 4 bases for V and 7 bases for J; bases not matched to a gene: 10. The CDR3 has 16 residues. Germline CDR1 and CDR2: SGHTA and FQGNSA. The CDR3: CASSSITSGISNEQFF. As DNA, the CDR3 is TGTGCCAGCAGCTCCATTACTAGCGGGATTTCTAATGAGCAGTTCTTC.

There are a few counts of this clone. J is TRBJ2-2 and V is TRBV5-4; 12 nucleotides agree with TRBD1. Trimming at V came to 4 bases and at J to 6 bases, leaving 10 bases not matched to a gene. CDR1 is SGHNT and CDR2 is YYREEE in the germline V gene (reference sequence). CDR3 length: 17 amino acids. The CDR3 sequence is CASSARDRGLVAGELFF. The DNA of the CDR3 is TGTGCCAGCAGCGCCCGGGACAGGGGGCTTGTCGCCGGGGAGCTGTTTTTT.

The chain couples TRBV15 to TRBJ1-1, with D unresolved. This CDR3 contains 12 residues. Trimming pared 6 bases from V and 4 bases from J, leaving 9 bases between. CDR1 and CDR2 from the germline V gene are LNHNV and YYDKDF (reference sequence). The CDR3 sequence is CATRYGSTEAFF. The CDR3 DNA follows: TGTGCCACCAGGTATGGTAGCACTGAAGCTTTCTTT.

This chain joins TRBV6-2 or TRBV6-3 and TRBJ1-6, with a weak D call TRBD1 (5 bases). The germline V gene has CDR1 MNHEY and CDR2 SVGEGT. The V end was cut by 0 bases, the J end by 9 bases, with 9 bases between. The CDR3 runs to 14 residues. CDR3: CASSYSGHGSPLHF. CDR3 nucleotides: TGTGCCAGCAGTTACTCGGGGCACGGTTCACCCCTCCACTTT.

The chain carries TRBV5-1 and TRBJ2-1; 7 bases are shared with TRBD2. The CDR3 totals 17 residues. Germline CDR1 is SGHRS and CDR2 is YFSETQ. Losses at the gene ends were 4 bases for V and 0 bases for J; bases not matched to a gene: 10. CDR3: CASSPRLIAGSYNEQFF. The DNA for the CDR3 is TGCGCCAGCAGCCCACGGCTGATAGCGGGCTCCTACAATGAGCAGTTCTTC.

V and J are TRBV5-4 and TRBJ1-6; 9 nucleotides agree with TRBD1. With 6 bases clipped from V and 8 bases from J, the junction kept 6 bases outside the gene matches. There are 14 residues in the CDR3. CDR1 is SGHNT and CDR2 is YYREEE in the germline V gene (reference sequence). The CDR3 is CASTQQGADSPLHF. The CDR3, as DNA: TGTGCCAGCACTCAACAGGGGGCTGATTCACCCCTCCACTTT.

The V call is TRBV5-8, the J call TRBJ2-7, with D perhaps TRBD1 (5 bases). Per the germline V gene, CDR1 is SGHTS and CDR2 is YDEGEE. Trimming cost V 2 bases and J 2 bases, with 11 bases left between them. The CDR3 spans 14 residues. The CDR3 DNA is TGTGCCAGCAGCTTCGGACACGGCCCCTACGAGCAGTACTTC. It specifies CASSFGHGPYEQYF.

The CDR3 loop reads CASSQEVSETVTYEQYF. DNA for the CDR3: TGCGCCAGCAGCCAAGAAGTTTCTGAGACAGTGACCTACGAGCAGTACTTC. The gene calls are TRBV4-3 and TRBJ2-7; TRBD1 is a possible D gene (5 bases). The CDR3 runs 17 residues. Trimming stripped 0 bases from V and 2 bases from J, with 17 bases between. Germline V gives CDR1 LGHNA, CDR2 YSLEER.

The V gene is TRBV3-1 (or the pseudogene TRBV3-2), the J gene TRBJ1-1, with a tentative D call TRBD1 (6 bases). V was shortened by 5 bases and J by 10 bases, with 17 bases between the two germline ends. CDR1 is LGHDT and CDR2 is YNNKEL in the germline V gene (reference sequence). This CDR3 has 13 amino acids. DNA for the CDR3: TGTGCCAGCAGCACTGACGGACAGTCTAGAGCTTTCTTT. Residues: CASSTDGQSRAFF.

V gene TRBV18 combines with J gene TRBJ1-5; 8 positions agree with TRBD1. CDR3 length equals 16 residues. The trim removed 7 bases at V and 0 bases at J, leaving 8 bases unmatched. Germline-derived CDR1 and CDR2 are KGHSH and LQKENI. The DNA of the CDR3 is TGTGCCAGCTGTTGGACAGGGCGGAATAGCAATCAGCCCCAGCATTTT. The encoded protein is CASCWTGRNSNQPQHF.

This clone was detected only once. V usage is TRBV13 and J usage is TRBJ2-3, with TRBD1 matching over 7 bases. The CDR3 runs to 15 residues. Germline V gene sequence: CDR1 PRHDT, CDR2 FYEKMQ (reference sequence). Trimming took 4 bases from V and 0 from J; bases not matched to a gene: 4. CDR3 amino acids: CASSYGTESTDTQYF. The CDR3 DNA reads TGTGCCAGCAGCTATGGGACAGAAAGCACAGATACGCAGTATTTT. The full variable domain, with the rest looked up from reference TRBV13 and TRBJ2-3, is AAGVIQSPRHLIKEKRETATLKCYPIPRHDTVYWYQQGPGQDPQFLISFYEKMQSDKGSIPDRFSAQQFSDYHSELNMSSLELGDSALYFCASSYGTESTDTQYFGPGTRLTVL.